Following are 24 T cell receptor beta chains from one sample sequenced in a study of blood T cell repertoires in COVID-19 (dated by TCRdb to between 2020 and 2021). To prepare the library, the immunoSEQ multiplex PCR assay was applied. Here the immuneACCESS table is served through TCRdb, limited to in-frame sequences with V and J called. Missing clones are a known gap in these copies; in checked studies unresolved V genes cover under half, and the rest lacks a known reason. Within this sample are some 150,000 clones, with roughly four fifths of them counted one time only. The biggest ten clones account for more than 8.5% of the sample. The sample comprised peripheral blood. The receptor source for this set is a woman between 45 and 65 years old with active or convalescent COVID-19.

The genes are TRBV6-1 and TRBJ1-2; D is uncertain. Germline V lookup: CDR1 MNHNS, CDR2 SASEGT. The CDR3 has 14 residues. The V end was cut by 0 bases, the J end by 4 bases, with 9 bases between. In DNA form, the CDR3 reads TGTGCCAGCAGTGAAGCATCCGCGGGCTATGGCTACACCTTC. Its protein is CASSEASAGYGYTF.

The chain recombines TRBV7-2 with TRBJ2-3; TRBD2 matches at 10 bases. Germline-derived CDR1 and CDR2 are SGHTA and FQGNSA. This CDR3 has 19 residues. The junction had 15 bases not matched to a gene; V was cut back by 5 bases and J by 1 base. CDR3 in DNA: TGTGCCAGCAGCAGAACCGTGACCCCAGCGGGAGGGCGCACAGATACGCAGTATTTT. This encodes CASSRTVTPAGGRTDTQYF.

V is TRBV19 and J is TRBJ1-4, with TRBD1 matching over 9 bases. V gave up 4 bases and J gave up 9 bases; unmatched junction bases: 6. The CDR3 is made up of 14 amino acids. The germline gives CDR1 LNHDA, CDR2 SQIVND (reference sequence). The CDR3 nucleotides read TGTGCCAGTAGTACGACAGGGGGTAAAAAAAAACTGTTTTTT. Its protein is CASSTTGGKKKLFF. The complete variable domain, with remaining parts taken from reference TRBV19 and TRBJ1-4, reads DGGITQSPKYLFRKEGQNVTLSCEQNLNHDAMYWYRQDPGQGLRLIYYSQIVNDFQKGDIAEGYSVSREKKESFPLTVTSAQKNPTAFYLCASSTTGGKKKLFFGSGTQLSVL.

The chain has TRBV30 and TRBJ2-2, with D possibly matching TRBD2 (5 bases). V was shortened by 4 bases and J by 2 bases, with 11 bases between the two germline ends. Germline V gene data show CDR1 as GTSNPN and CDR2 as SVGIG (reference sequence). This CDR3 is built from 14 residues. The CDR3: CAWIGRVNTGELFF. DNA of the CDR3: TGTGCCTGGATAGGGCGGGTTAACACCGGGGAGCTGTTTTTT. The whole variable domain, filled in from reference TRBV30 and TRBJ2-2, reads SQTIHQWPATLVQPVGSPLSLECTVEGTSNPNLYWYRQAAGRGLQLLFYSVGIGQISSEVPQNLSASRPQDRQFILSSKKLLLSDSGFYLCAWIGRVNTGELFFGEGSRLTVL.

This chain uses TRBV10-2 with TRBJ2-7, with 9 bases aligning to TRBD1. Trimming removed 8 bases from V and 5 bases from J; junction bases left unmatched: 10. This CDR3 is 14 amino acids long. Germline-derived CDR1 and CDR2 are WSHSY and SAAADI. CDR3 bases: TGCGCCAGCTCGCACGGACAGGGGTCCCACGAGCAGTACTTC. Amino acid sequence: CASSHGQGSHEQYF.

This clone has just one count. The DNA for the CDR3 is TGTGCCAGCAGCCCCGTCCGGGGGGGAACCGGGGAGCTGTTTTTT. Its protein is CASSPVRGGTGELFF. The V and J genes are TRBV9 and TRBJ2-2, with 8 bases that match TRBD2. The V gene end was trimmed by 4 bases and the J gene end by 5 bases; junction bases not matched to a gene: 7. Germline V gene sequence: CDR1 SGDLS, CDR2 YYNGEE. The CDR3 is made up of 15 amino acids.

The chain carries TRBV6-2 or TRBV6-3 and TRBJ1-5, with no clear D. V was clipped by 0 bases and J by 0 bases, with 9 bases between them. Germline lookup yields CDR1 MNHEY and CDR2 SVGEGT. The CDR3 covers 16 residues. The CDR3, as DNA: TGTGCCAGCAGTTACTCATCATCCGGTAGCAATCAGCCCCAGCATTTT. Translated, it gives CASSYSSSGSNQPQHF.

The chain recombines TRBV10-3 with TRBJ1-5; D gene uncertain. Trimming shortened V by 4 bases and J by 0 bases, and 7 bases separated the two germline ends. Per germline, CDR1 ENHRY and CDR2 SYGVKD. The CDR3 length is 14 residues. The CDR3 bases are TGTGCCATCAGTGCCCCGGGTAGCAATCAGCCCCAGCATTTT. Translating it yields CAISAPGSNQPQHF.

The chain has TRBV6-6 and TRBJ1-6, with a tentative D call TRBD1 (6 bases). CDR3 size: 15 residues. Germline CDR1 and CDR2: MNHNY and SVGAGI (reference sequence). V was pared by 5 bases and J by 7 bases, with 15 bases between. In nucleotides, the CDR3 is TGTGCCAGCAGTAACGCTTACAGGGCCAATTCACCCCTCCACTTT. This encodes CASSNAYRANSPLHF.

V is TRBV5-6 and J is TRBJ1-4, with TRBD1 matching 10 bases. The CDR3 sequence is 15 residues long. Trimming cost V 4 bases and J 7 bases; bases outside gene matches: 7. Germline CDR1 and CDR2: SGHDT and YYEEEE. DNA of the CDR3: TGTGCCAGCAGCAGGGCCGGGACAGGGGCTGAAAAACTGTTTTTT. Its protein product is CASSRAGTGAEKLFF.

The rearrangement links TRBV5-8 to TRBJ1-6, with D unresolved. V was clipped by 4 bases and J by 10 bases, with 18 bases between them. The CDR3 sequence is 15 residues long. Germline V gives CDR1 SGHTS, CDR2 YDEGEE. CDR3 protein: CASSERHSAGSPLHF. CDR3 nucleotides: TGTGCCAGCAGCGAAAGACATTCAGCTGGGTCACCCCTCCACTTT.

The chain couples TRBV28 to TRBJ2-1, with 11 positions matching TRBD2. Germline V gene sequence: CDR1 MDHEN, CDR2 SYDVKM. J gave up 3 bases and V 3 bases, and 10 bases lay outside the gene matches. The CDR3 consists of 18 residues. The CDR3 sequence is CASSLGDSGRGFYNEQFF. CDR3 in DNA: TGTGCCAGCAGTTTGGGGGATAGCGGGAGGGGCTTCTACAATGAGCAGTTCTTC.

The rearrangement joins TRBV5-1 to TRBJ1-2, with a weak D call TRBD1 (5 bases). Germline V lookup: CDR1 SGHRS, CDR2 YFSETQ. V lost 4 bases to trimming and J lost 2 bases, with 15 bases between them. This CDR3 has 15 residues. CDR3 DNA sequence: TGCGCCAGCAGCCCACCCCTCGACAGAAACTATGGCTACACCTTC. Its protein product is CASSPPLDRNYGYTF.

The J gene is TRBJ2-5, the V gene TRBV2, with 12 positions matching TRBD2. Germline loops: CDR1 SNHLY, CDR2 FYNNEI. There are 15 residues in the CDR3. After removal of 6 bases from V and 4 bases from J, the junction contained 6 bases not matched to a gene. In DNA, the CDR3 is TGTGCCAGCAGGCGACTAGCGGGAGTGGGAGAGACCCAGTACTTC. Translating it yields CASRRLAGVGETQYF.

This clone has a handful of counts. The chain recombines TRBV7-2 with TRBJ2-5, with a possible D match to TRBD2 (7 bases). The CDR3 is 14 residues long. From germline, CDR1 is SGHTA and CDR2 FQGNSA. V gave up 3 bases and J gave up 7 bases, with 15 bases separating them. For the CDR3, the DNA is TGTGCCAGCAGCTTCGGCGGGGGCCGGGGGACCCAGTACTTC. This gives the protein CASSFGGGRGTQYF.

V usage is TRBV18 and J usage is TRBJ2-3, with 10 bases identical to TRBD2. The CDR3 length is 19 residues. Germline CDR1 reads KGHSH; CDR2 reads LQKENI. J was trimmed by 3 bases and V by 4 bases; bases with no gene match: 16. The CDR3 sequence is CASSLYRTSGGVGTDTQYF. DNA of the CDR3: TGTGCCAGCTCACTATACCGGACTAGCGGAGGAGTAGGGACAGATACGCAGTATTTT.

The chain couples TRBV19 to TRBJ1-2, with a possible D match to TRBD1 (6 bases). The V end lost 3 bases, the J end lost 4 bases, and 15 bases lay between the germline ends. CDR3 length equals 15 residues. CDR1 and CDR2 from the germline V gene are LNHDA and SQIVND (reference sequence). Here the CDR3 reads CASSIDRTPFYGYTF. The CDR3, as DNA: TGTGCCAGTAGTATTGACAGGACCCCGTTCTATGGCTACACCTTC.

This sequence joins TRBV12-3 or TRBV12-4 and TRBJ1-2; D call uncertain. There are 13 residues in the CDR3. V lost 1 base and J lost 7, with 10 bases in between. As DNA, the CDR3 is TGTGCCAGCAGTTTAGGCTCGGCAGGTGGCTACACCTTC. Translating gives CASSLGSAGGYTF.

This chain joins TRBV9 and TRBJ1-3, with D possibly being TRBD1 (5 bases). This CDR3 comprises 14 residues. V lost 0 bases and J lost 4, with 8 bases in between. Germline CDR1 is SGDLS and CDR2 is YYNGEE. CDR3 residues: CASSVEQAGNTIYF. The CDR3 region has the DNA TGTGCCAGCAGCGTAGAACAGGCGGGAAACACCATATATTTT.

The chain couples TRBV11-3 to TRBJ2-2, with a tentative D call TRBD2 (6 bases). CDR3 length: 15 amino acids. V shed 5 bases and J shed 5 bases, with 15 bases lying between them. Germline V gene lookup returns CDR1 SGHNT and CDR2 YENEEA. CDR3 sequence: CASSPSGVGTGELFF. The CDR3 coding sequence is TGTGCCAGCAGCCCGTCGGGGGTAGGAACCGGGGAGCTGTTTTTT.

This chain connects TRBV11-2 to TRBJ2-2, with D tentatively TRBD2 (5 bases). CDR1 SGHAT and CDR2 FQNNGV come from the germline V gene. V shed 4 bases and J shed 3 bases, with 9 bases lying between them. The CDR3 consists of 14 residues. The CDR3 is CASSSDYYTGELFF. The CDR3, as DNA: TGTGCCAGCAGCTCCGACTACTACACCGGGGAGCTGTTTTTT.

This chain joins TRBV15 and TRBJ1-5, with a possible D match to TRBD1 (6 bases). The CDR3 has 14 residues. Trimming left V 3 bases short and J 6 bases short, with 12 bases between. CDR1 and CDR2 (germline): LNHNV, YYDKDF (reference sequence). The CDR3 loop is CATSRGGLGQPQHF. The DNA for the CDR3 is TGTGCCACCAGCAGGGGGGGGCTCGGTCAGCCCCAGCATTTT.

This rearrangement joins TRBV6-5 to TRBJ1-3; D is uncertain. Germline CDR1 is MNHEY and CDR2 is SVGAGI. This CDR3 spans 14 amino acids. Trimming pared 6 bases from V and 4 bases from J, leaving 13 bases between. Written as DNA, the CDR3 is TGTGCCAGCAGGTCGACGGGGTCCGGAAACACCATATATTTT. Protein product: CASRSTGSGNTIYF.

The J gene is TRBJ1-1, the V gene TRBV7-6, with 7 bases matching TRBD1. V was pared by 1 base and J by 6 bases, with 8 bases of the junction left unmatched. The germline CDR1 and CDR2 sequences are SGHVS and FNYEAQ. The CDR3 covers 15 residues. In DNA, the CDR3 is TGTGCCAGCAGCTTAGTGCACAGGGGTAACCCTGAAGCTTTCTTT. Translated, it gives CASSLVHRGNPEAFF.